Described below is a single T cell receptor beta chain sequence and its context. Its target is not known. Vbeta (60) and Jbeta (13) primers were used in the PCR. Per the study methods: A later analysis tallied about 80 million unique TCR beta chains, around 11 million of them shared. Clones were sequenced by immunoSEQ multiplex PCR, and TCRdb holds only the in-frame ones, with some missing. V, J and clone size are taken as reported in that table, and D and trimming were inferred from the DNA itself. The sample shows 200,000 to 250,000 clones, around 89% of them seen only once. The sample originates from a study of cytomegalovirus exposure and HLA in healthy donors. Germline V gives CDR1 LNHDA, CDR2 SQIVND (reference sequence). Deletions cut 3 bases from V and 6 bases from J, with 17 bases between. This CDR3 spans 15 amino acids. General observations from the study: Earlier results showed most TCR beta V segments being productive about 87% or about 30% of the time. Some highly shared sequence variants likely arose as a pipeline artifact.

Sequencing was performed on PBMCs. This sequence originates from a woman under 30 in good health and CMV-seronegative. This chain links TRBV19 with TRBJ1-2; tentative D call: TRBD1 (6 bases). The CDR3 region has the DNA TGTGCCAGTAGTATCCCGGGGGGCCTCCAAGATGGCTACACCTTC. Its translation is CASSIPGGLQDGYTF.